This T cell receptor beta chain was sequenced in a study of T cell changes during pregnancy in multiple sclerosis. The trim removed 2 bases at V and 1 base at J, leaving 7 bases unmatched. Germline-derived CDR1 and CDR2 are SEHNR and FQNEAQ (reference sequence). This CDR3 contains 17 residues. Libraries were prepared by immunoSEQ multiplex PCR; TCRdb keeps only in-frame clonotypes and omits some of them. The table shows 90,000 to 120,000 clones, with roughly nine tenths occurring only once. The receptor was derived from a female donor with multiple sclerosis, enrolled in a pregnancy study. Here the sequenced sample was peripheral blood, taken in the second trimester of pregnancy. The rearrangement joins TRBV7-9 to TRBJ2-5; 10 bases align to TRBD2. Written as DNA, the CDR3 is TGTGCCAGCAGCTTATTGGCTTGGACTAGCGGCCAAGAGACCCAGTACTTC. Its translation is CASSLLAWTSGQETQYF.